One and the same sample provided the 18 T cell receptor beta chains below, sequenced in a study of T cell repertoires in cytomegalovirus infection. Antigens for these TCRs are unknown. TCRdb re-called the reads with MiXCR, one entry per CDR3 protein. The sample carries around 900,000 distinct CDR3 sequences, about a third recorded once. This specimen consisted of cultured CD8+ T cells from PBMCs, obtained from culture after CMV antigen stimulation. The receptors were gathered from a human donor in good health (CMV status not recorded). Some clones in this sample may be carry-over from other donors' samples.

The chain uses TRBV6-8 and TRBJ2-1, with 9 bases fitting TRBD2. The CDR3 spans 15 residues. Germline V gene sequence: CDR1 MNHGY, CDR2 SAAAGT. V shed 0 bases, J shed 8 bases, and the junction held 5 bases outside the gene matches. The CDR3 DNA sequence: TGTGCCAGCAGTTACTCGCGGGGGGGTCTCTATGAGCAGTTCTTC. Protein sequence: CASSYSRGGLYEQFF.

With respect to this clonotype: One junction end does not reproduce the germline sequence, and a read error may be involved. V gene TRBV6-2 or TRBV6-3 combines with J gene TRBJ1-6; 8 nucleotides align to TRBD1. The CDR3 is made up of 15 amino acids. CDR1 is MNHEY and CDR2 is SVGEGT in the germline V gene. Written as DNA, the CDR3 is TGTGTCAGCAGCGCAGGGGGCTTCGTAGGTTCACCCCTCCACTTT. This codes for CVSSAGGFVGSPLHF.

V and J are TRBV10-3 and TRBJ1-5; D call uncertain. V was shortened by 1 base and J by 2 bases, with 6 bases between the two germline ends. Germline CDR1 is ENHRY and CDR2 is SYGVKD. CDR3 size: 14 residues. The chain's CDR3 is CAISEYGGNQPQHF. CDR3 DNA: TGTGCCATCAGTGAGTACGGCGGCAATCAGCCCCAGCATTTT.

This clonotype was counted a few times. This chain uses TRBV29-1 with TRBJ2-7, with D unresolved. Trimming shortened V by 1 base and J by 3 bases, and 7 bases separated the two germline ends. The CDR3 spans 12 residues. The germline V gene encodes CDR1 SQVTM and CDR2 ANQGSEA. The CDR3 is CSVEAADYEQYF. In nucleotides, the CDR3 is TGCAGCGTTGAAGCGGCAGACTACGAGCAGTACTTC.

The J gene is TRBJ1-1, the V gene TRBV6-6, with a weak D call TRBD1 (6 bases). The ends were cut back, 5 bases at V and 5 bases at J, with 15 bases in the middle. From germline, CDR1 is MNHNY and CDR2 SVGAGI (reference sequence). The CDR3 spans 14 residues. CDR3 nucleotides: TGTGCCAGCAGTACCTCCGGGGGGCAAACTGAAGCTTTCTTT. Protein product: CASSTSGGQTEAFF.

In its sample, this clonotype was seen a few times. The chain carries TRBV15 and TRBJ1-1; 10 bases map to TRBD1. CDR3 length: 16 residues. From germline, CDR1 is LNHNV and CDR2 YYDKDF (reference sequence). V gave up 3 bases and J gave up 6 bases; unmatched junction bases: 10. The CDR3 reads CATSSPGTGVLPEAFF. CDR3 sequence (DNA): TGTGCCACCAGCAGTCCTGGGACAGGGGTTTTGCCTGAAGCTTTCTTT.

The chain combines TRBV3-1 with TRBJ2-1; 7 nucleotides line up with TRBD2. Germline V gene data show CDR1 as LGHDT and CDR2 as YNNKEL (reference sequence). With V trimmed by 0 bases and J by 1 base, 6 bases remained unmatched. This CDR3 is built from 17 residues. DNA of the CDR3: TGTGCCAGCAGCCAAGAAGCTAGCGGAACTTCCTACAATGAGCAGTTCTTC. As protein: CASSQEASGTSYNEQFF.

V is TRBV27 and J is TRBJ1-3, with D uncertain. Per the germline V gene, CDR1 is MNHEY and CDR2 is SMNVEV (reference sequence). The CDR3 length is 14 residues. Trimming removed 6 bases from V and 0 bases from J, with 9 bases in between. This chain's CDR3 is CASRPGVSGNTIYF. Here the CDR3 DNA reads TGTGCCAGCAGGCCCGGAGTCTCTGGAAACACCATATATTTT.

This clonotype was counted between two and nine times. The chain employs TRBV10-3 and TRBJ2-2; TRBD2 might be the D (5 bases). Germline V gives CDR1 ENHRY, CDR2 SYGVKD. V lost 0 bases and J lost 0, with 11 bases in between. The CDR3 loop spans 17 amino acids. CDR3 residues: CAISESTGFTNTGELFF. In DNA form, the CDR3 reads TGTGCCATCAGTGAGTCGACGGGGTTCACGAACACCGGGGAGCTGTTTTTT.

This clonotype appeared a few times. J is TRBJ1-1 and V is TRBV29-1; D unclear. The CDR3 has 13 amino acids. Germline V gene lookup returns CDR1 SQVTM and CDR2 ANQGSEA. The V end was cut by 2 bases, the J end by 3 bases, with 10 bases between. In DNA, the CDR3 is TGCAGCGTTGAACCGGGGATCTACACTGAAGCTTTCTTT. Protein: CSVEPGIYTEAFF.

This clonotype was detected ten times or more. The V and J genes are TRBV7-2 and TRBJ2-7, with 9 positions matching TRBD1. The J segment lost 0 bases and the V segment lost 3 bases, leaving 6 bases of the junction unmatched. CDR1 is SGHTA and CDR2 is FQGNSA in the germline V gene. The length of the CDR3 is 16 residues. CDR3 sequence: CASSFRGTGFSYEQYF. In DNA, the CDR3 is TGTGCCAGCAGCTTCAGAGGGACAGGGTTCTCCTACGAGCAGTACTTC.

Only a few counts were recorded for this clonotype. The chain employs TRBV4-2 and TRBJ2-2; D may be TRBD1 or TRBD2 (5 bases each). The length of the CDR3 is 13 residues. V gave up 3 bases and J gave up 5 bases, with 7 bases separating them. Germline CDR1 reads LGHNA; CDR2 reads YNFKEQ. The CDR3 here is CASSHEGTGELFF. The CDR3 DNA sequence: TGTGCCAGCAGCCATGAGGGGACCGGGGAGCTGTTTTTT.

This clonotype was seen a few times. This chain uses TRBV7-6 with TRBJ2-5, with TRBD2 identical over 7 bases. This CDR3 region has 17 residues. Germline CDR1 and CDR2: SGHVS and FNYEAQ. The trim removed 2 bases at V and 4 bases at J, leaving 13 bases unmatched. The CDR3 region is CASSLSDGGTVGETQYF. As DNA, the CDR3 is TGTGCCAGCAGCTTATCGGACGGGGGGACGGTAGGAGAGACCCAGTACTTC.

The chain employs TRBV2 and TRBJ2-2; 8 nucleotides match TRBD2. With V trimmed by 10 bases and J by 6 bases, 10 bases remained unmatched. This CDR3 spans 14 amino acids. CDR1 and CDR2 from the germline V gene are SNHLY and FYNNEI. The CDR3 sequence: CATRGGRFPGELFF. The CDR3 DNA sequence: TGTGCCACTCGGGGGGGCCGATTTCCCGGGGAGCTGTTTTTT.

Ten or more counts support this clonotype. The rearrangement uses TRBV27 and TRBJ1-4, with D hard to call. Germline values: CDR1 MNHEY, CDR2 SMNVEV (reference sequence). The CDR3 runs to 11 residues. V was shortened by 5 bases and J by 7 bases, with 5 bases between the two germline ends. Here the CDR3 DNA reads TGTGCCAGCAGTCGCGGTGAAAAACTGTTTTTT. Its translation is CASSRGEKLFF.

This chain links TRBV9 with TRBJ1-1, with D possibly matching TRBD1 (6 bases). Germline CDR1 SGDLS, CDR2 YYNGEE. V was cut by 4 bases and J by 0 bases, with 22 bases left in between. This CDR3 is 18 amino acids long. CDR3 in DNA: TGTGCCAGCAGCCCTAGACAGGATTCCACGTTTGTGAACACTGAAGCTTTCTTT. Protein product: CASSPRQDSTFVNTEAFF.

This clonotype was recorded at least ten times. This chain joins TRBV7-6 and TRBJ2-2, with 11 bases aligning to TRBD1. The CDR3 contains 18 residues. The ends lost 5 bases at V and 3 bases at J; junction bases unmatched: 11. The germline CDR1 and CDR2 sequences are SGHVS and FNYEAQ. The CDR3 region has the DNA TGTGCCAGCAGCGCCCTTCTGGACAGGGGGCCGGACACCGGGGAGCTGTTTTTT. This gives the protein CASSALLDRGPDTGELFF.

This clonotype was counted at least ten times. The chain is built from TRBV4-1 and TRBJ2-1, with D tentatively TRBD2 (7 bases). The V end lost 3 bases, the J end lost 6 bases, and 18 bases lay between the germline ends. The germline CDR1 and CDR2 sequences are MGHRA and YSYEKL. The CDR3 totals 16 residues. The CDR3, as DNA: TGCGCCAGCAGCCACCCGCAAAATAGGGGGGGCAATGAGCAGTTCTTC. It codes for CASSHPQNRGGNEQFF.